This T cell receptor (beta chain) was documented in a study of T cell responses to AZD1222 COVID-19 vaccine listed by TCRdb under 2021. Study-level background: A total of 233 trial participants underwent TCR sequencing, of whom about 210 received two doses of AZD1222 and some 25 received two doses of the MenACWY control vaccine. Trial participants were enrolled by age into subgroups of 18-55, 56-69 and 70-plus years, and approximately 150, 30 and 60 TCR-sequenced participants, respectively, were included in these subgroups. Results and caveats for the whole study, not just this receptor: In the small 56-69-year group, the increase in depth fell short of significance, most likely because of low power. Participants were mostly white British, with more females than males. The authors suggested clonal diversity may have been underestimated. The vaccine-associated CD4 TCRs covered the entire spike protein, and the dominant responses fell in regions 160-218 and 743-854. Reportedly, almost half of the unique spike-specific TCRs recognized epitopes lying outside the regions that are mutated in the B.1.351 and B.1.1.7 variants. Because no samples from the day 14 peak response were available, repertoires could be characterized only after the peak T cell response. Only six or seven AZD1222 recipients were SARS-CoV-2 seropositive at baseline, limiting conclusions about previously exposed vaccinees. Spike-specific TCR breadth and depth rose significantly after two AZD1222 doses compared with day 0 and with MenACWY recipients.

CDR3 length: 12 amino acids, cysteine to phenylalanine. Solely the CDR3 DNA is kept, with 36 bases framed from the first base. Trimming costs V 5 bases and J 4 bases, and their ends lie 9 bases apart. CDR1 and CDR2 are drawn from the germline V gene: SGHNT, YENEEA. Reading the label with the study, this specimen's time point is: about 28 days (+/-7) after the second vaccine dose. AZD1222 recipients given second doses at about 4 weeks or at about 12 weeks were pooled, since spike-specific TCR depth and breadth were not found to differ between the two schedules. Vaccinee samples came from UK trials COV001 and COV002, including a single-blind randomized controlled phase 2/3 trial of AZD1222 (ChAdOx1 nCoV-19) in healthy adults. Trial participant PBMC samples were collected at day 0 and day 28 after the second dose for TCRbeta chain sequencing. Comment on this clone: There is no known antigen for this receptor. The input lacks base qualities; no much larger clone sits a single base away.

The CDR3 regions of human TCRbeta chains were subjected to immunosequencing. Processing in the source paper ran as follows. Repertoire TCRs were checked for matches against a reference library of SARS-CoV-2-specific TCRs that had been generated using the MIRA antigen-specificity platform. Breadth meant the fraction of unique TCRs that were SARS-CoV-2-associated, whereas depth meant the fraction of total T cells that were SARS-CoV-2-associated. Using the MIRA data, each spike-specific TCR was mapped to the spike region that the TCR reacts to and placed in a CD4 or CD8 class. Log10-transformed breadth and depth values were compared by one-way ANOVA with Sidak's multiple comparisons tests. Sourced from immuneACCESS, this table was stored by TCRdb with only in-frame sequences that have V and J called. A share of the clones is absent; for the studies checked, an unresolved V gene accounts for under half, and the remainder has no known explanation. The D gene and trimming were derived from the DNA, and the V and J assignments and clone size from that table. This sample is represented by fewer than 150,000 clones; approximately 95% of them were singletons. Of the sample, 6.5% to 8.5% is held by the ten largest clones.

The sequence was collected from an adult who received the AZD1222 COVID-19 vaccine. The chain links TRBV11-3 with TRBJ2-7, with no D gene named confidently. The sequences come from peripheral blood, collected 28 days after the second AZD1222 dose. CDR3 sequence: CASSEGGYEQYF. The DNA sequence is given as TGTGCCAGCAGCGAAGGTGGATACGAGCAGTACTTC. With the rest looked up from the reference TRBV11-3 and TRBJ2-7 genes rather than sequenced, the full variable domain is EAGVVQSPRYKIIEKKQPVAFWCNPISGHNTLYWYLQNLGQGPELLIRYENEEAVDDSQLPKDRFSAERLKGVDSTLKIQPAELGDSAVYLCASSEGGYEQYFGPGTRLTVT.